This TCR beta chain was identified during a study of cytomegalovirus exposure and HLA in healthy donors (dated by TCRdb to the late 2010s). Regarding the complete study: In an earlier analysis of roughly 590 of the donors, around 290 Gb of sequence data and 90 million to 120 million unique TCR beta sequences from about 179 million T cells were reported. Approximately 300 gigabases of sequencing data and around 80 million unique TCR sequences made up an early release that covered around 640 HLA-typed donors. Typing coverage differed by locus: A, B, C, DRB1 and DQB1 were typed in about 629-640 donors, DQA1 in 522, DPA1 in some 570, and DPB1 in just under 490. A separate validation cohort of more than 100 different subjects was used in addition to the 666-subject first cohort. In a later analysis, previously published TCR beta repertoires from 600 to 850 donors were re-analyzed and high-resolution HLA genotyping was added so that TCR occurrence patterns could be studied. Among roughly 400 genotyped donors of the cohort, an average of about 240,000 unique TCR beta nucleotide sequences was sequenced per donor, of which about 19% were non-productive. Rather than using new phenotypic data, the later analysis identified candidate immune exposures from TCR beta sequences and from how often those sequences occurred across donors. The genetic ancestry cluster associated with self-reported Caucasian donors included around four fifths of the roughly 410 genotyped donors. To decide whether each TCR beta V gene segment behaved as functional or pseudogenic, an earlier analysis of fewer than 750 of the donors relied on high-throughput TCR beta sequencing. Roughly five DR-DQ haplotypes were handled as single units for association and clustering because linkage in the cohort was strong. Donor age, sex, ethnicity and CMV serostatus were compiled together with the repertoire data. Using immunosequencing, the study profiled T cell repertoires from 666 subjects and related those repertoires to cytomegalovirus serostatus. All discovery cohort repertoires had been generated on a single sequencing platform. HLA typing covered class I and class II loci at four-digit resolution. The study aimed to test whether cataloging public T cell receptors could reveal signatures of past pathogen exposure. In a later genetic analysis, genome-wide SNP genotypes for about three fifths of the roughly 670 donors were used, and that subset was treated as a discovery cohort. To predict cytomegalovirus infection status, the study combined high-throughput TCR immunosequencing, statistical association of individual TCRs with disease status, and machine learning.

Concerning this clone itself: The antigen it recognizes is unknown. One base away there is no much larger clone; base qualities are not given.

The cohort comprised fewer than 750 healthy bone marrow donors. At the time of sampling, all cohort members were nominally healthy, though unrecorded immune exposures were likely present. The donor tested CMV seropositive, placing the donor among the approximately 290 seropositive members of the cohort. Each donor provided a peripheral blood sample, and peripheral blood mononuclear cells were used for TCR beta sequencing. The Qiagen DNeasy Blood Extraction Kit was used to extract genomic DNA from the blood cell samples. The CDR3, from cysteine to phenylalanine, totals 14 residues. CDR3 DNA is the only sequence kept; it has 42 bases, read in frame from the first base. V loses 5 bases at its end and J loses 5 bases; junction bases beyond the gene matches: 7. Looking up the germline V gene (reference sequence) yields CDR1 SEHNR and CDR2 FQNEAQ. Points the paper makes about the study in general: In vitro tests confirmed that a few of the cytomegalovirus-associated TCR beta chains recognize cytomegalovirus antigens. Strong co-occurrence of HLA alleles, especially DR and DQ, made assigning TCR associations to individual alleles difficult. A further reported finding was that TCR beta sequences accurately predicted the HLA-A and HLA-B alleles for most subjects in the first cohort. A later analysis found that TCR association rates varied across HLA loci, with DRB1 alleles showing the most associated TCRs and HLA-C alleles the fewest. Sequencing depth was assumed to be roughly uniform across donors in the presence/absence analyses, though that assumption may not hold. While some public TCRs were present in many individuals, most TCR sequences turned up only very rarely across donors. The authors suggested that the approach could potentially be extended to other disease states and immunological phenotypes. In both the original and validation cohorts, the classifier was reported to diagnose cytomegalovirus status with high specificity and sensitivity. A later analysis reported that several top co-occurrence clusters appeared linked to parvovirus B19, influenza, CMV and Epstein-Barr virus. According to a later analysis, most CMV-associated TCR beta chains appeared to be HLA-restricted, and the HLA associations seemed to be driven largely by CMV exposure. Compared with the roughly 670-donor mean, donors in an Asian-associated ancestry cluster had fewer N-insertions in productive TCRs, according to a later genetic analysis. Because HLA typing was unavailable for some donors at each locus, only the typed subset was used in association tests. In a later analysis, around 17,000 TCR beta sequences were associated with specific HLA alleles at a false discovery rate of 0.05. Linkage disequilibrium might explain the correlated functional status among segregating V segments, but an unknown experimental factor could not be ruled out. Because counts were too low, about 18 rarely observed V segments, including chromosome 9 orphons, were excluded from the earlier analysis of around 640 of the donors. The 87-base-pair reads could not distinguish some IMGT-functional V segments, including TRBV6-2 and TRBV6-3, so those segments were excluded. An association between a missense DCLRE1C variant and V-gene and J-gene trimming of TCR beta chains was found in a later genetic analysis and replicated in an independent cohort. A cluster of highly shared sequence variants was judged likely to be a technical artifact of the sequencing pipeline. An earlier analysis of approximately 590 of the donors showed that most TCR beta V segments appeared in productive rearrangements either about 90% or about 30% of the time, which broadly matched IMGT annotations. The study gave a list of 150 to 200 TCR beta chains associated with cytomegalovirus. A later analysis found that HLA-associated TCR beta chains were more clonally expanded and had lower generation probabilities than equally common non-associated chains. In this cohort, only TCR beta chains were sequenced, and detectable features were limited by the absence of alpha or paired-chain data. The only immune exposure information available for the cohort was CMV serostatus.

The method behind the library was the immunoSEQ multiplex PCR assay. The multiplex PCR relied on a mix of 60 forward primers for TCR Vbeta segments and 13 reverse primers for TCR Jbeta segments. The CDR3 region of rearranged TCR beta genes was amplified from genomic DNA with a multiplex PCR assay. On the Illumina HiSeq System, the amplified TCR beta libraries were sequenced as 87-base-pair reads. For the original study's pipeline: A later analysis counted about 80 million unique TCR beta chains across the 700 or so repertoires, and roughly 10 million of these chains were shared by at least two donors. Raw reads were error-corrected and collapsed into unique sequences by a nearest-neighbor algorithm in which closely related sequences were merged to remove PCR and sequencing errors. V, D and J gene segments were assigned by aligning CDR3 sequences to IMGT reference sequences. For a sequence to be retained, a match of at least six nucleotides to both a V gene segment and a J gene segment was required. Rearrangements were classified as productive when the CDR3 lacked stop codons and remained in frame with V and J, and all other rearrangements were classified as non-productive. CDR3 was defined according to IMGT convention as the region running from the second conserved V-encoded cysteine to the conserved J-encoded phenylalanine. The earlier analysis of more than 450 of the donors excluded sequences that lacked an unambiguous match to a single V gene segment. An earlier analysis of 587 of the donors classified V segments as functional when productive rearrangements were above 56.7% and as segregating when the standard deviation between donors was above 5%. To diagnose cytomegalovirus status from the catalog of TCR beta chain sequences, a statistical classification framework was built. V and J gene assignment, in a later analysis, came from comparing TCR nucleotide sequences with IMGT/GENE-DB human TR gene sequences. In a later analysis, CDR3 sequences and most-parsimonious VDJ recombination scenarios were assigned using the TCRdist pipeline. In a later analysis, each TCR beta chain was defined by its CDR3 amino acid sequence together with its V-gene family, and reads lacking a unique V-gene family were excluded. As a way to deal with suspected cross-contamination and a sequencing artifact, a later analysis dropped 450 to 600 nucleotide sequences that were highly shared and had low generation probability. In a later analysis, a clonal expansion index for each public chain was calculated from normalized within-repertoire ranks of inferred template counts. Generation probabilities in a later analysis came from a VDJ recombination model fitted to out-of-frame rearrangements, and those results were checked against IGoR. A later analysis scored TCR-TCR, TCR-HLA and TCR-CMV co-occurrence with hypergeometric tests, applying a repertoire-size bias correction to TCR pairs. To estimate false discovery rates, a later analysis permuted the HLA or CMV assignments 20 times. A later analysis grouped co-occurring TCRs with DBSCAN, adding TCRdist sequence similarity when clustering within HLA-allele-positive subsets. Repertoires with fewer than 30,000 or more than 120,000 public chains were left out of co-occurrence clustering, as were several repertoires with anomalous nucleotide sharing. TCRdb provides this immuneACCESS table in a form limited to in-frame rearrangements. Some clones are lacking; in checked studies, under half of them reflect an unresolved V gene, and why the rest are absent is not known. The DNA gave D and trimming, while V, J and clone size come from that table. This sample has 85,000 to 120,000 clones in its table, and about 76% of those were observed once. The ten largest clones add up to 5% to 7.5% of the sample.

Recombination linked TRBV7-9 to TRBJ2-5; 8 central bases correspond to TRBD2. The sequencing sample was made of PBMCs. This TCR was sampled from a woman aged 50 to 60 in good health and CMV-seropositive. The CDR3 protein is CASSAPGGWETQYF. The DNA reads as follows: TGTGCCAGCAGCGCCCCGGGGGGGTGGGAGACCCAGTACTTC. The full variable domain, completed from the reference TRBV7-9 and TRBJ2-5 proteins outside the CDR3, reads DTGVSQNPRHKITKRGQNVTFRCDPISEHNRLYWYRQTLGQGPEFLTYFQNEAQLEKSRLLSDRFSAERPKGSFSTLEIQRTEQGDSAMYLCASSAPGGWETQYFGPGTRLLVL.